Described below is a single T cell receptor (beta chain) sequence and its context. This specimen comes from a study of T cell responses to AZD1222 COVID-19 vaccine. The protocol was immunoSEQ multiplex PCR, while the TCRdb copy is restricted to in-frame clones and leaves out a portion. The sample lists approximately 80,000 clones; around 89% were seen once. The germline gives CDR1 LNHNV, CDR2 YYDKDF (reference sequence). There are 13 residues in the CDR3. Between the trimmed V and J ends, which lost 6 bases and 4 bases, there was a span of 12 bases. This specimen consisted of peripheral blood, obtained on day 0 of AZD1222 vaccination. The chain has TRBV15 and TRBJ1-2, with a weak D call TRBD1 (5 bases). This clonotype originated in an adult in good health. The CDR3 DNA follows: TGTGCCACCAGGACCAGGGTTGGCTATGGCTACACCTTC. Amino acids: CATRTRVGYGYTF.